This record looks at one T cell receptor beta chain sequence and its context. Its cognate antigen is unknown. TCRdb's copy holds only in-frame clones and misses some; the assay was immunoSEQ multiplex PCR. This table has some 20,000 clones, about 92% appearing once. Losses at the gene ends were 2 bases for V and 3 bases for J; bases not matched to a gene: 4. The CDR3 sequence is 15 residues long. CDR1 KGHSH and CDR2 LQKENI come from the germline V gene. This sample stems from a study of regulatory and conventional T cells in RAG deficiency. Findings of the study overall: Omenn syndrome and CID/AS patients had around 100-fold fewer unique Treg TCR beta sequences, versus around 9.8-fold elsewhere. Patient subsets had shorter CDR3s; Omenn Treg-Tconv overlap exceeded 80%.

Blood CD4+ CD25-low CD127-high conventional T cells supplied the genomic DNA template. This same sample was also taken into another study, of regulatory T cells. That work adds: Amplification used 52 TRBV primers and 13 TRBJ primers.

This sequence was found in a human donor in good health. The chain links TRBV18 to TRBJ2-3; 8 positions agree with TRBD1. Sequencing was done on a sample of CD4+ T cells sorted from blood. The CDR3 coding sequence is TGTGCCAGCTCACCAAGGACAGGGAAGACAGATACGCAGTATTTT. It encodes CASSPRTGKTDTQYF.